This record concerns one T cell receptor beta chain sequence. These data come from a study of T cell changes during pregnancy in multiple sclerosis. CDR1 and CDR2 (germline): SGDLS, YYNGEE. V lost 3 bases to trimming and J lost 1 base; unmatched junction nucleotides: 5. There are 16 residues in the CDR3. Clones were sequenced by immunoSEQ multiplex PCR, and TCRdb holds only the in-frame ones, with some missing. Of around 50,000 clones in the sample, about 90% were seen once. Sample: CD4+ T cells from peripheral blood mononuclear cells, taken after pregnancy. The sequence derives from a female donor with multiple sclerosis, enrolled in a pregnancy study. The chain employs TRBV9 and TRBJ2-2; the match to TRBD2 covers 8 bases. The CDR3 protein is CASSATSGVNTGELFF. Written as DNA, the CDR3 is TGTGCCAGCAGCGCTACTAGCGGAGTGAACACCGGGGAGCTGTTTTTT.